This T cell receptor beta chain emerged from a study of blood T cell repertoires in COVID-19. The CDR3 spans 13 residues. Losses at the gene ends were 0 bases for V and 10 bases for J; bases not matched to a gene: 5. Germline V gives CDR1 SGHNT, CDR2 YYREEE (reference sequence). Method: immunoSEQ multiplex PCR; TCRdb's copy keeps in-frame clones and lacks some. Among about 270,000 clones listed, around 83% were seen once. The TCR sequence derives from an elderly man with acute or convalescent COVID-19. Material for sequencing was peripheral blood. The genes are TRBV5-4 and TRBJ1-1; 8 bases line up with TRBD1. The CDR3 DNA follows: TGTGCCAGCAGCTTGGAGGCCGGGACAGGAGCTTTCTTT. Protein product: CASSLEAGTGAFF.